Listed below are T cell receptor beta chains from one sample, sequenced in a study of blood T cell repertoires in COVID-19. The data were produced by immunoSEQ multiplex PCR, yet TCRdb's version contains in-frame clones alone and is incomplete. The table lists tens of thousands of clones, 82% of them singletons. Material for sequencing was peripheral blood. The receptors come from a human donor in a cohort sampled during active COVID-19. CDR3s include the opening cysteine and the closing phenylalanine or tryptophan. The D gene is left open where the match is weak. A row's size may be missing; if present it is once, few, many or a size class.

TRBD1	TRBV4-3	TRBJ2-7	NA	CASSRDRGHSYEQYF	TGCGCCAGCAGCCGGGACAGGGGGCACTCCTACGAGCAGTACTTC
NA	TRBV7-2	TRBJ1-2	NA	CASSWTPNYGYTF	TGTGCCAGCAGCTGGACACCGAACTATGGCTACACCTTC
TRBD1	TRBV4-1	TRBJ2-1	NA	CASSQPSGFRGHNGGEEQFF	TGCGCCAGCAGCCAACCCTCGGGATTCAGGGGGCACAATGGAGGGGAAGAGCAGTTCTTC
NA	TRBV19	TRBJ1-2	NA	CASSIGVSIRGYGYTF	TGTGCCAGTAGTATTGGAGTTTCAATCCGGGGATATGGCTACACCTTC
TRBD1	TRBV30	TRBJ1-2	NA	CAREQGNGYTF	TGTGCCCGTGAACAGGGGAATGGCTACACCTTC
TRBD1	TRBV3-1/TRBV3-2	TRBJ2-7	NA	CASSLGQEYEQYF	TGTGCCAGCAGCCTGGGACAGGAGTACGAGCAGTACTTC
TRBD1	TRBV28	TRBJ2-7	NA	CASRDGQAAYEQYF	TGTGCCAGCAGAGACGGACAGGCCGCCTACGAGCAGTACTTC
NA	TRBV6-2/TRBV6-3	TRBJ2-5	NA	CASSQGTAAETQYF	TGTGCCAGCAGTCAAGGGACTGCAGCGGAGACCCAGTACTTC
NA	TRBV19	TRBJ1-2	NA	CASSPSGAGAYGYTF	TGTGCCAGTAGTCCTTCAGGGGCGGGGGCCTATGGCTACACCTTC
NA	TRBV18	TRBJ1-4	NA	CASSPSDQGLFF	TGTGCCAGCTCACCAAGTGACCAGGGACTGTTTTTT
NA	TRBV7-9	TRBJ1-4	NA	CASSPNTAGHEKLFF	TGTGCCAGCTCCCCGAATACAGCGGGCCATGAAAAACTGTTTTTT
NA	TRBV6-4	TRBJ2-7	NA	CASSPQPDGEQYF	TGTGCCAGCAGTCCTCAACCAGATGGCGAGCAGTACTTC
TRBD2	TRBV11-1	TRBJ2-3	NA	CASSLEGTSDTDTQYF	TGTGCCAGCAGCTTAGAAGGGACTAGCGACACAGATACGCAGTATTTT
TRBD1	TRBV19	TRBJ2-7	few	CASSIKGQGTYEQYF	TGTGCCAGTAGTATAAAGGGACAGGGGACGTACGAGCAGTACTTC
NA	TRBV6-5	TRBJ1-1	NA	CASSKEDGSSEAFF	TGTGCCAGCAGCAAAGAGGATGGTTCCAGTGAAGCTTTCTTT
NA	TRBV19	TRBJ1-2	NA	CASSIGEGDSGYTF	TGTGCCAGTAGTATCGGGGAGGGGGATTCTGGCTACACCTTC
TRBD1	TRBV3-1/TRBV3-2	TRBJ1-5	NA	CASSQGGPQGGQPQHF	TGTGCCAGCAGCCAAGGGGGCCCGCAGGGGGGCCAGCCCCAGCATTTT
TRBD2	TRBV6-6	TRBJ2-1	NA	CASSLAGGINEQFF	TGTGCCAGCAGTCTAGCGGGGGGGATCAATGAGCAGTTCTTC
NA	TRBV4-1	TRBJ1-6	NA	CASSQDNSYNSPLHF	TGCGCCAGCAGCCAAGATAACAGCTATAATTCACCCCTCCACTTT
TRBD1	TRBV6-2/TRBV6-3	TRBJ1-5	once	CASSSTGGGQPQHF	TGTGCCAGCAGTTCGACAGGGGGCGGGCAGCCCCAGCATTTT
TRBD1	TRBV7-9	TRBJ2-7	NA	CASMDRAPREQYF	TGTGCCAGCATGGACAGGGCTCCGCGGGAGCAGTACTTC
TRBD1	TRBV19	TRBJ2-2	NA	CASSIAPGTGSGELFF	TGTGCCAGTAGTATCGCTCCCGGGACAGGGTCCGGGGAGCTGTTTTTT
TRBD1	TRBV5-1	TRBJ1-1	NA	CASSKTGGMEDTEAFF	TGCGCCAGCAGCAAGACAGGGGGCATGGAGGACACTGAAGCTTTCTTT
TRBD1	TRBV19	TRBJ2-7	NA	CASSIGTAPYEQYF	TGTGCCAGCTCCATCGGGACAGCACCCTACGAGCAGTACTTC
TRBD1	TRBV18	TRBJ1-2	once	CASSQGQDYGYTF	TGTGCCAGCTCCCAAGGACAGGACTATGGCTACACCTTC
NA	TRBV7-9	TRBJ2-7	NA	CASSLRQSYEQYF	TGTGCCAGCAGCTTAAGACAGTCATACGAGCAGTACTTC
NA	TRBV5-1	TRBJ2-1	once	CASSSRGFQGNEQFF	TGCGCCAGCAGCTCCCGAGGCTTCCAGGGCAATGAGCAGTTCTTC